Shown below are 29 T cell receptor beta chains from a single sample sequenced in a study of blood T cell repertoires in COVID-19. Profiled with immunoSEQ multiplex PCR; TCRdb holds only in-frame clones, not every one. The sample lists 270,000 or so clones, approximately 90% occurring once. Sequenced input: PBMCs or T cells enriched from blood (not recorded which). These receptors were collected from a woman in her 30s with acute COVID-19.

For the CDR3, the DNA is TGTGCCAGCAGTGGCCCTCGGGTGCCCCAGCATTTT. As protein: CASSGPRVPQHF. The J gene is TRBJ1-5, the V gene TRBV2; D unclear. Trimming took 4 bases from V and 9 from J, leaving 10 bases between them. Germline CDR1 SNHLY, CDR2 FYNNEI. The CDR3 consists of 12 residues. Looking up the rest from reference TRBV2 and TRBJ1-5 gives the full variable domain: EPEVTQTPSHQVTQMGQEVILRCVPISNHLYFYWYRQILGQKVEFLVSFYNNEISEKSEIFDDQFSVERPDGSNFTLKIRSTKLEDSAMYFCASSGPRVPQHFGDGTRLSIL.

The chain joins TRBV18 to TRBJ1-6; D is possibly TRBD1 (6 bases). The length of the CDR3 is 15 residues. Germline V gene sequence: CDR1 KGHSH, CDR2 LQKENI. The germline V and J ends were trimmed by 6 bases and 0 bases, with 9 bases remaining between them. This CDR3 is CASSADSSYNSPLHF. CDR3 in DNA: TGTGCCAGCTCCGCGGACAGCTCCTATAATTCACCCCTCCACTTT. Based on the CDR3 plus reference TRBV18 and TRBJ1-6, the full variable domain is NAGVMQNPRHLVRRRGQEARLRCSPMKGHSHVYWYRQLPEEGLKFMVYLQKENIIDESGMPKERFSAEFPKEGPSILRIQQVVRGDSAAYFCASSADSSYNSPLHFGNGTRLTVT.

The rearrangement links TRBV11-2 to TRBJ2-1; 12 bases are a match to TRBD2. This CDR3 contains 15 residues. Germline V gene lookup returns CDR1 SGHAT and CDR2 FQNNGV. With V trimmed by 6 bases and J by 4 bases, 4 bases remained unmatched. The CDR3 here is CASRTSGSWYNEQFF. The CDR3 DNA sequence: TGTGCCAGCAGGACTAGCGGGAGCTGGTACAATGAGCAGTTCTTC. Complete variable domain (other parts from reference TRBV11-2 and TRBJ2-1): EAGVAQSPRYKIIEKRQSVAFWCNPISGHATLYWYQQILGQGPKLLIQFQNNGVVDDSQLPKDRFSAERLKGVDSTLKIQPAKLEDSAVYLCASRTSGSWYNEQFFGPGTRLTVL.

The chain is built from TRBV19 and TRBJ2-7; 14 bases agree with TRBD2. The V gene's germline CDR1 is LNHDA and CDR2 SQIVND (reference sequence). V lost 6 bases and J lost 6; bases outside the gene matches: 13. This CDR3 has 17 residues. The CDR3, as DNA: TGTGCCAGTAGCCCCGGGACTAGCGGGAGTCGACTCCTCGAGCAGTACTTC. Residues: CASSPGTSGSRLLEQYF.

This chain links TRBV28 with TRBJ2-7, with D possibly TRBD1 on 6 matching bases. The CDR3 has 12 residues. The germline V and J ends were trimmed by 4 bases and 11 bases, with 15 bases remaining between them. Germline lookup yields CDR1 MDHEN and CDR2 SYDVKM. The CDR3 nucleotides are TGTGCCAGCAGTTCCGGGACACCCGATGAGTACTTC. This codes for CASSSGTPDEYF. Variable domain in full (rest from reference TRBV28 and TRBJ2-7): DVKVTQSSRYLVKRTGEKVFLECVQDMDHENMFWYRQDPGLGLRLIYFSYDVKMKEKGDIPEGYSVSREKKERFSLILESASTNQTSMYLCASSSGTPDEYFGPGTRLTVT.

This chain links TRBV11-3 with TRBJ2-5, with 9 bases lining up with TRBD1. V was clipped by 9 bases and J by 5 bases; unmatched bases: 4. CDR1 and CDR2 from the germline V gene are SGHNT and YENEEA. The CDR3 length is 12 residues. CDR3 coding DNA: TGTGCCAGGGACAGGGGTAGTGAGACCCAGTACTTC. It codes for CARDRGSETQYF.

The CDR3 region has the DNA TGTGCCAGCAGTAGTCCGGGACTAGCGGGGGCGATGGAGCAGTATTTT. Protein sequence: CASSSPGLAGAMEQYF. The rearrangement uses TRBV7-8 and TRBJ2-3, with TRBD2 matching 14 bases. CDR1 is SGHVS, CDR2 FQNEAQ, per germline. The junction had 13 bases not matched to a gene; V was cut back by 6 bases and J by 11 bases. The CDR3 spans 16 residues.

The CDR3 sequence: CASSINAVSYEQYF. The CDR3, as DNA: TGTGCCAGTAGTATCAACGCGGTCTCCTACGAGCAGTACTTC. The rearrangement uses TRBV19 and TRBJ2-7, with D hard to call. The germline V gene has CDR1 LNHDA and CDR2 SQIVND (reference sequence). This CDR3 comprises 14 residues. V dropped 3 bases and J dropped 0 bases, with 9 bases sitting between them.

The rearrangement uses TRBV6-5 and TRBJ2-7; D possibly corresponds to TRBD2 (6 bases). CDR1 and CDR2 (germline): MNHEY, SVGAGI. Deletions cut 6 bases from V and 5 bases from J, with 14 bases between. The CDR3 has 13 amino acids. CDR3 bases: TGTGCCAGCAGAACGACAGTAGCGGACGAGCAGTACTTC. Translation: CASRTTVADEQYF.

The rearrangement links TRBV5-8 to TRBJ1-1; possibly TRBD1 for D (5 bases). V lost 2 bases to trimming and J lost 2 bases, with 10 bases between them. CDR3 length: 14 amino acids. CDR1 and CDR2 from the germline V gene are SGHTS and YDEGEE. The CDR3 nucleotides read TGTGCCAGCAGCTTCCAGGGCCAAAACACTGAAGCTTTCTTT. Translation: CASSFQGQNTEAFF.

This clone occurred once. The chain combines TRBV5-1 with TRBJ2-7, with 8 bases aligning to TRBD2. J gave up 0 bases and V 1 base, and 6 bases lay outside the gene matches. Looked up from germline, CDR1 is SGHRS and CDR2 is YFSETQ. The CDR3 extends over 16 amino acids. The CDR3 DNA reads as TGCGCCAGCAGCTTGTATGAGACTAGCGACTCCTACGAGCAGTACTTC. Translating gives CASSLYETSDSYEQYF.

The chain recombines TRBV4-1 with TRBJ1-4, with TRBD1 matching over 9 bases. Trimming removed 1 base from V and 7 bases from J; junction bases left unmatched: 7. CDR1 MGHRA and CDR2 YSYEKL come from the germline V gene. CDR3 length: 16 residues. Here the CDR3 reads CASSQGLGQGIEKLFF. The DNA of the CDR3 is TGCGCCAGCAGCCAAGGCTTGGGACAGGGTATTGAAAAACTGTTTTTT.

The chain joins TRBV29-1 to TRBJ2-1, with 7 bases lining up with TRBD2. Germline-derived CDR1 and CDR2 are SQVTM and ANQGSEA. The CDR3 consists of 12 residues. Trimming removed 7 bases from V and 5 bases from J; junction bases left unmatched: 5. The CDR3 nucleotides are TGCAGCGGGACTAGAGGAGACAATGAGCAGTTCTTC. Translated: CSGTRGDNEQFF.

The chain has TRBV27 and TRBJ2-3; possible D gene TRBD1, 8 bases. Germline V CDR1 and CDR2: MNHEY, SMNVEV (reference sequence). This CDR3 is built from 15 residues. V lost 5 bases and J lost 3, with 15 bases in between. CDR3 protein: CASSAYRGGTDTQYF. DNA of the CDR3: TGTGCCAGCAGTGCCTACAGGGGGGGGACAGATACGCAGTATTTT.

The chain carries TRBV6-5 and TRBJ2-7; 10 bases are shared with TRBD1. Germline-derived CDR1 and CDR2 are MNHEY and SVGAGI. The CDR3 runs to 14 residues. With V trimmed by 6 bases and J by 4 bases, 6 bases remained unmatched. The DNA of the CDR3 is TGTGCCAGCAGAGCCCCGGGACAGGGGTACGAGCAGTACTTC. This translates into CASRAPGQGYEQYF.

The chain joins TRBV28 to TRBJ2-1, with 8 bases that match TRBD2. The CDR3 is 15 amino acids. Germline loops: CDR1 MDHEN, CDR2 SYDVKM. J lost 2 bases, V lost 6 bases, and 6 bases had no gene match. The CDR3 nucleotides read TGTGCCAGCAGGACTAGCGTAGATACCTACAATGAGCAGTTCTTC. This gives the protein CASRTSVDTYNEQFF.

The chain combines TRBV7-2 with TRBJ1-2; 9 positions agree with TRBD1. CDR1 and CDR2 from the germline V gene are SGHTA and FQGNSA. Unmatched junction bases numbered 7, after V lost 1 base and J lost 7 bases. The CDR3 is 15 amino acids. The CDR3 is CASSLVGTGTGGYTF. DNA for the CDR3: TGTGCCAGCAGCTTAGTCGGGACAGGGACCGGTGGCTACACCTTC.

V gene TRBV27 combines with J gene TRBJ1-2, with 8 bases fitting TRBD1. V was clipped by 5 bases and J by 8 bases; unmatched bases: 7. The V gene's germline CDR1 is MNHEY and CDR2 SMNVEV (reference sequence). The CDR3 sequence is 13 residues long. The CDR3 sequence is CASSTQGAGGYTF. The CDR3 DNA follows: TGTGCCAGCAGTACCCAGGGGGCTGGAGGCTACACCTTC.

The chain combines TRBV30 with TRBJ2-5; D perhaps matches TRBD1 (6 bases). This CDR3 has 13 amino acids. Germline CDR1 GTSNPN, CDR2 SVGIG (reference sequence). Trimming stripped 7 bases from V and 2 bases from J, with 14 bases between. The CDR3 DNA sequence: TGTGCCTCGAACCGGGACATTCAAGAGACCCAGTACTTC. As protein: CASNRDIQETQYF.

The J gene is TRBJ1-3, the V gene TRBV18; TRBD1 matches at 7 bases. V trimming: 4 bases; J trimming: 1 base; junction bases outside the gene matches: 7. This CDR3 region has 16 residues. Per the germline V gene, CDR1 is KGHSH and CDR2 is LQKENI. Here the CDR3 DNA reads TGTGCCAGCTCACAATCCGAACAGGGGTCTGGAAACACCATATATTTT. This sequence encodes CASSQSEQGSGNTIYF.

The CDR3 DNA reads as TGTGCCAGCAGCGAAGGACAGAGATATTCACCCCTCCACTTT. The encoded protein is CASSEGQRYSPLHF. The chain has TRBV11-3 and TRBJ1-6, with a possible D match to TRBD1 (6 bases). Germline values: CDR1 SGHNT, CDR2 YENEEA. The CDR3 is made up of 14 amino acids. V gave up 5 bases and J gave up 8 bases, with 13 bases separating them.

The rearrangement links TRBV12-3 or TRBV12-4 to TRBJ1-2; 8 bases line up with TRBD1. The CDR3 is 13 amino acids. V shed 6 bases and J 4 bases; nucleotides not matched to a gene: 4. The CDR3 loop is CASRMTGAYGYTF. The CDR3 DNA is TGTGCCAGCAGAATGACAGGGGCCTATGGCTACACCTTC.

J is TRBJ2-7 and V is TRBV4-1; 7 nucleotides line up with TRBD2. This CDR3 is 15 amino acids long. V trimming: 4 bases; J trimming: 4 bases; junction bases outside the gene matches: 10. Germline V CDR1 and CDR2: MGHRA, YSYEKL. CDR3 amino acids: CASSPSGGSSYEQYF. The CDR3 DNA follows: TGCGCCAGCAGCCCCTCGGGCGGGAGCAGTTACGAGCAGTACTTC.

This clone was counted between two and nine times. This chain joins TRBV14 and TRBJ2-1, with 12 positions matching TRBD1. Trimming at V came to 3 bases and at J to 9 bases, leaving 12 bases not matched to a gene. Germline V gives CDR1 SGHDN, CDR2 FVKESK. This CDR3 is built from 17 residues. The DNA for the CDR3 is TGTGCCAGCAGCCATCGGAAGCCGGGACAGGGGGCGACTGAGCAGTTCTTC. Translating it yields CASSHRKPGQGATEQFF. The full variable domain, rest sourced from reference TRBV14 and TRBJ2-1, is EAGVTQFPSHSVIEKGQTVTLRCDPISGHDNLYWYRRVMGKEIKFLLHFVKESKQDESGMPNNRFLAERTGGTYSTLKVQPAELEDSGVYFCASSHRKPGQGATEQFFGPGTRLTVL.

This clone was detected only once. The chain uses TRBV5-1 and TRBJ2-3, with 7 bases fitting TRBD2. The CDR3 is made up of 17 amino acids. V lost 0 bases and J lost 0; bases outside the gene matches: 7. Per the germline V gene, CDR1 is SGHRS and CDR2 is YFSETQ. The CDR3 here is CASSLALSGASTDTQYF. The CDR3 DNA sequence: TGCGCCAGCAGCTTGGCCTTAAGCGGGGCGAGCACAGATACGCAGTATTTT.

The chain links TRBV29-1 to TRBJ1-4, with D hard to call. CDR3 length: 13 residues. Germline V gene data show CDR1 as SQVTM and CDR2 as ANQGSEA. Trimming took 3 bases from V and 8 from J, leaving 13 bases between them. The CDR3 DNA sequence: TGCAGCGTTGAGTCCACCTCGAGGGAAAAACTGTTTTTT. Translating gives CSVESTSREKLFF.

The rearrangement links TRBV4-1 to TRBJ2-1; D may be TRBD2 (6 bases). This CDR3 contains 18 residues. Per the germline V gene, CDR1 is MGHRA and CDR2 is YSYEKL. Trimming stripped 4 bases from V and 4 bases from J, with 23 bases between. CDR3: CASSLLLFGGEKYNEQFF. Written as DNA, the CDR3 is TGCGCCAGCAGCCTCCTCCTTTTCGGGGGAGAGAAATACAATGAGCAGTTCTTC.

V and J are TRBV29-1 and TRBJ2-2; the D is unclear. The germline V and J ends were trimmed by 7 bases and 5 bases, with 11 bases remaining between them. The length of the CDR3 is 12 residues. Germline assignment: CDR1 SQVTM and CDR2 ANQGSEA. The CDR3 here is CSGAPSTGELFF. In DNA, the CDR3 is TGCAGCGGGGCCCCCTCAACCGGGGAGCTGTTTTTT.

J is TRBJ2-3 and V is TRBV19; 13 bases match TRBD2. CDR3 size: 16 residues. Germline V lookup: CDR1 LNHDA, CDR2 SQIVND (reference sequence). The V and J ends lost 5 bases and 2 bases, in that order; junction bases with no gene match: 4. The CDR3 DNA reads as TGTGCCAGTAGTCAAGGGACTAGCGGGACCACAGATACGCAGTATTTT. Protein sequence: CASSQGTSGTTDTQYF.